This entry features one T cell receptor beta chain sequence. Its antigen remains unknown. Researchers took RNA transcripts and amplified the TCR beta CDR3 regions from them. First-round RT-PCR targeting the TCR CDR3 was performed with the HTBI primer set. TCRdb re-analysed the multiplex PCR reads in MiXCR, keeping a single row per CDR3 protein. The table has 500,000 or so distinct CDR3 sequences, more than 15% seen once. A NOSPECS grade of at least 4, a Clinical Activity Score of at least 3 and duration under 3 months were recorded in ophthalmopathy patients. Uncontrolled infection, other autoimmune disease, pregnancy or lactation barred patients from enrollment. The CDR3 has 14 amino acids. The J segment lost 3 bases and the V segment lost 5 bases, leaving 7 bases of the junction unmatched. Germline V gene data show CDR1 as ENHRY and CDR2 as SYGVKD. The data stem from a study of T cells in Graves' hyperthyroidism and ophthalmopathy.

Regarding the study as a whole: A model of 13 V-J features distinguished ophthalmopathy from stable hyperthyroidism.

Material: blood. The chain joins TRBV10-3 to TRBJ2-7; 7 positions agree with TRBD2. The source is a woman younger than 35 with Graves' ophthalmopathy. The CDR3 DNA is TGTGCCATCAGTCAGCGGGACGGACTCTACGAGCAGTACTTC. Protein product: CAISQRDGLYEQYF.